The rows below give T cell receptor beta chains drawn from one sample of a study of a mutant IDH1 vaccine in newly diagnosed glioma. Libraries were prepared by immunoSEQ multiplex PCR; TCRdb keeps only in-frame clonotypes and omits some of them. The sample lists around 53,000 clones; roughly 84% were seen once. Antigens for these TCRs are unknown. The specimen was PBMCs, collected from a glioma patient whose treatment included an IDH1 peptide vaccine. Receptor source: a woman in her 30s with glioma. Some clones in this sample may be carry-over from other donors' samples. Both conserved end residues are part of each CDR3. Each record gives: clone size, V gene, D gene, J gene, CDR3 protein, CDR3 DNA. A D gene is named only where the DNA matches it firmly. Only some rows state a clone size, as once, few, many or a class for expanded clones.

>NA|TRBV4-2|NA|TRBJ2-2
CASSQELHMNYGELFF
TGTGCCAGCAGCCAAGAGCTCCATATGAACTACGGGGAGCTGTTTTTT
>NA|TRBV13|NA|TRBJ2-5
CASSLVLGRTARETQYF
TGTGCCAGCAGCTTAGTGCTGGGGCGCACAGCACGGGAGACCCAGTACTTC
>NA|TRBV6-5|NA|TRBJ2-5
CASSYRVSGWTQYF
TGTGCCAGCAGTTACAGGGTCTCGGGGTGGACCCAGTACTTC
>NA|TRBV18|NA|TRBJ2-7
CASSRGANYEQYF
TGTGCCAGCTCACGGGGCGCGAACTACGAGCAGTACTTC
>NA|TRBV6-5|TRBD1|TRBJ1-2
CASRRGGTAYGYTF
TGTGCCAGCAGACGAGGAGGGACAGCCTATGGCTACACCTTC
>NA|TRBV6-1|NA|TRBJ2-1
CASSEPPDRQQFF
TGTGCCAGCAGTGAACCCCCAGACCGTCAGCAGTTCTTC
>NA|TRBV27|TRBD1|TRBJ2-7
CASSETGDYEQYF
TGTGCCAGCAGTGAGACAGGGGACTACGAGCAGTACTTC
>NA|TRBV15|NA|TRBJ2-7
CATSRDRDASYEQYF
TGTGCCACCAGCAGAGATAGGGACGCCTCCTACGAGCAGTACTTC
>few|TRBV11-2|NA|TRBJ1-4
CASSLERGKKLFF
TGTGCCAGCAGCTTAGAACGTGGGAAAAAACTGTTTTTT
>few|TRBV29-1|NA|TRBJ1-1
CSVDPGLSNTEAFF
TGCAGCGTTGACCCGGGACTGTCGAACACTGAAGCTTTCTTT
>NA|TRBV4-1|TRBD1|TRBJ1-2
CASSQSPDRGYTF
TGCGCCAGCAGCCAATCCCCGGACAGGGGCTACACCTTC
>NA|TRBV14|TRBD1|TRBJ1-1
CASSQPGTDTEAFF
TGTGCCAGCAGCCAACCCGGGACAGACACTGAAGCTTTCTTT
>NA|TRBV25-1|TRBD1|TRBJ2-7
CASSHATGGKSYEQYF
TGTGCCAGCAGCCACGCGACAGGGGGCAAGTCCTACGAGCAGTACTTC
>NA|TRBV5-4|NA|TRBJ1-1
CASSLNPVVVGAFF
TGTGCCAGCAGCTTGAACCCAGTCGTGGTAGGAGCTTTCTTT
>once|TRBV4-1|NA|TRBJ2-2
CASSQVHLNTGELFF
TGCGCCAGCAGCCAAGTCCACTTAAACACCGGGGAGCTGTTTTTT
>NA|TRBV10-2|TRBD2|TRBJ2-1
CASSDGTSWNEQFF
TGCGCCAGCAGTGATGGGACTAGCTGGAATGAGCAGTTCTTC
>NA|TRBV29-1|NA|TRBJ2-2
CSAAGSTGELFF
TGCAGCGCCGCAGGGTCCACCGGGGAGCTGTTTTTT
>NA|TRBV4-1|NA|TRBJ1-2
CASSQDTGDTYGYTF
TGCGCCAGCAGCCAAGATACCGGGGACACCTATGGCTACACCTTC
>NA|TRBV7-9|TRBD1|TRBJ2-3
CASDRGTDTQYF
TGTGCCAGCGACAGGGGAACAGATACGCAGTATTTT
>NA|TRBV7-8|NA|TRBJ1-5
CASSSAPRQPQHF
TGTGCCAGCAGCTCCGCCCCTAGGCAGCCCCAGCATTTT
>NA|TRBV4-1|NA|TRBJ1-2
CASSHRVAYGYTF
TGCGCCAGCAGCCACAGGGTGGCCTATGGCTACACCTTC
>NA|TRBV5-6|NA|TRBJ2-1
CASSLGGNEQFF
TGTGCCAGCAGCTTAGGGGGTAATGAGCAGTTCTTC
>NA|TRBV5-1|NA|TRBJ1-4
CASSRRPVGVGEKLFF
TGCGCCAGCAGCCGGAGGCCAGTGGGGGTTGGTGAAAAACTGTTTTTT